What follows is one T cell receptor beta chain and its context. Profiling relied on immunoSEQ multiplex PCR, and the TCRdb table lists in-frame clones only, not all of them. Of about 75,000 clones in the sample, approximately 97% are singletons; the top ten hold more than 0.15%. The sample is drawn from a study of technical replicates of blood from four donors. Germline values: CDR1 MNHEY, CDR2 SMNVEV (reference sequence). Between the trimmed V and J ends, which lost 0 bases and 6 bases, there was a span of 9 bases. The CDR3 consists of 15 residues. This TCR was recovered from a human donor in good health. This rearrangement joins TRBV27 to TRBJ1-6; D gene uncertain. Sequencing was carried out using T cells isolated from PBMCs. The CDR3 loop is CASSLSGVVNSPLHF. CDR3 nucleotides: TGTGCCAGCAGTTTATCTGGTGTAGTTAATTCACCCCTCCACTTT.